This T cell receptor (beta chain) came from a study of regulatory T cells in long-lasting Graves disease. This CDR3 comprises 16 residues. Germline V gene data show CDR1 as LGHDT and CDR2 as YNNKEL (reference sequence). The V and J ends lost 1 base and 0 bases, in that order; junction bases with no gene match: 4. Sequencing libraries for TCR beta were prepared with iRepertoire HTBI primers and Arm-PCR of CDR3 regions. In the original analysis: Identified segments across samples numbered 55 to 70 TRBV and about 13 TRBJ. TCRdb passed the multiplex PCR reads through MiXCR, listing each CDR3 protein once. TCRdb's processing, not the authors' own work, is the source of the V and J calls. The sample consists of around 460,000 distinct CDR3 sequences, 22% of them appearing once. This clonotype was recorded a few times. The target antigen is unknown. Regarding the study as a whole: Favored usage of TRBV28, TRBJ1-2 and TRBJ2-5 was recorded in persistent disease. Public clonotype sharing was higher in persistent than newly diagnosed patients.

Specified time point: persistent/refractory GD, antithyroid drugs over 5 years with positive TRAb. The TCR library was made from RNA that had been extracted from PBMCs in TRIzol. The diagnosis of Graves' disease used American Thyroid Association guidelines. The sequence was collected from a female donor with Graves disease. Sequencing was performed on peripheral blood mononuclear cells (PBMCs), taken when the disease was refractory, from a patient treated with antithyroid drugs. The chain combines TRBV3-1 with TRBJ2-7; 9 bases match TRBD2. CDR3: CASSQVSGRTSYEQYF. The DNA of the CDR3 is TGTGCCAGCAGCCAAGTAAGCGGGAGGACCTCCTACGAGCAGTACTTC.